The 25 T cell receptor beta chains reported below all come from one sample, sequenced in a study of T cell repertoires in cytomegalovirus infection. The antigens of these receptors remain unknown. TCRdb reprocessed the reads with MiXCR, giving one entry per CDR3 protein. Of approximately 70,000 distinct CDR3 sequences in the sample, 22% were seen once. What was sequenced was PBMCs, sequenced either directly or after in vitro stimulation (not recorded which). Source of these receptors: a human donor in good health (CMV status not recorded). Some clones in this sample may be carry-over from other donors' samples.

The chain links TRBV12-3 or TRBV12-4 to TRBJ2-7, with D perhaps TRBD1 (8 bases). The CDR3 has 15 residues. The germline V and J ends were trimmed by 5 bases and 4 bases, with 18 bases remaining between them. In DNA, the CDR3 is TGTGCCAGCAGTGGGGGGGGCAGGGGGCCTTACGAGCAGTACTTC. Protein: CASSGGGRGPYEQYF.

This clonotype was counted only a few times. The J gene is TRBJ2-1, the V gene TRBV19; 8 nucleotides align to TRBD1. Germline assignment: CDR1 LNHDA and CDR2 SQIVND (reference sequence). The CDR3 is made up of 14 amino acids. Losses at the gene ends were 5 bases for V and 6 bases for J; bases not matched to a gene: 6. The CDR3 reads CASSDPGQVNEQFF. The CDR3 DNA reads TGTGCCAGTAGTGACCCGGGACAGGTCAATGAGCAGTTCTTC.

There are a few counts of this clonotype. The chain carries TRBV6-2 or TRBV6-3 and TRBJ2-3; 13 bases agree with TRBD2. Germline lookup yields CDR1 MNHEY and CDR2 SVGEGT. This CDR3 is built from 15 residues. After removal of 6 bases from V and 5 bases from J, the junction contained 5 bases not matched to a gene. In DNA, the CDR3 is TGTGCCAGCAGACTAGCGGGAGGGCCCAGAGATACGCAGTATTTT. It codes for CASRLAGGPRDTQYF.

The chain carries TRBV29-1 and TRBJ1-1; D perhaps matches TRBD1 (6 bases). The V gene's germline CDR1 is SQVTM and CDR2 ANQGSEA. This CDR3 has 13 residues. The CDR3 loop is CTHNGGGNTEAFF. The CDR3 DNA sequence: TGCACCCATAATGGAGGGGGAAACACTGAAGCTTTCTTT.

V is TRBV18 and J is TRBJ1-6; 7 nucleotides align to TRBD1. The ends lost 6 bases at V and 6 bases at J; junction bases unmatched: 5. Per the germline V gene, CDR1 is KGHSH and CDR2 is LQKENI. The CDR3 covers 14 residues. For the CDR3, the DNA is TGTGCCAGCTCGCTGGACAGGACTAATTCACCCCTCCACTTT. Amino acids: CASSLDRTNSPLHF.

The CDR3 here is CATSTGRSTDTQYF. CDR3 DNA: TGTGCCACCAGCACGGGACGAAGCACAGATACGCAGTATTTT. V usage is TRBV15 and J usage is TRBJ2-3, with D perhaps being TRBD1 or TRBD2 (5 bases each). The CDR3 runs 14 residues. Trimming shortened V by 4 bases and J by 0 bases, and 8 bases separated the two germline ends. The V gene's germline CDR1 is LNHNV and CDR2 YYDKDF (reference sequence).

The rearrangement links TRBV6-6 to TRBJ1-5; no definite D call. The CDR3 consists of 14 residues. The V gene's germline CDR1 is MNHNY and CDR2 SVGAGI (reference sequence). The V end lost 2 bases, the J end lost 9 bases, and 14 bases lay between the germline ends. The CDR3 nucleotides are TGTGCCAGCAGTTACGATAGCCTATACGGGCCCCAGCATTTT. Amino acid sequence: CASSYDSLYGPQHF.

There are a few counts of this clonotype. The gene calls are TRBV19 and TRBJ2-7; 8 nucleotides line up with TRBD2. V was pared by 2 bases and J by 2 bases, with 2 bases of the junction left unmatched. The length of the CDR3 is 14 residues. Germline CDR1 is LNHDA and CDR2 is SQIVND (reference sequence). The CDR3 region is CASSIQRGPYEQYF. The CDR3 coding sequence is TGTGCCAGTAGTATACAGCGGGGGCCCTACGAGCAGTACTTC.

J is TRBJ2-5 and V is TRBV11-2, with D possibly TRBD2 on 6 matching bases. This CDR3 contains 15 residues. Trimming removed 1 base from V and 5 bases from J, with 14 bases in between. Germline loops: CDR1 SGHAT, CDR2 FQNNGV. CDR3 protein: CASSLAGGGGETQYF. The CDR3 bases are TGTGCCAGCAGCTTAGCTGGGGGAGGCGGGGAGACCCAGTACTTC.

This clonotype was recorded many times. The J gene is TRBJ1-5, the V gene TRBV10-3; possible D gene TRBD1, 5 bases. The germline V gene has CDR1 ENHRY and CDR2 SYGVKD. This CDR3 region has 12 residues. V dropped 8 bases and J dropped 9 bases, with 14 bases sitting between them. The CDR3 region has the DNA TGTGCCATCGGGGACGACCCATGGCCCCAGCATTTT. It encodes CAIGDDPWPQHF.

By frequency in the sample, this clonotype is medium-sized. The CDR3 is CASSLEAGNTIYF. The CDR3 bases are TGTGCCAGCAGCTTAGAGGCGGGAAACACCATATATTTT. V and J are TRBV7-2 and TRBJ1-3; no firm D call. CDR1 SGHTA and CDR2 FQGNSA come from the germline V gene. The V end lost 1 base, the J end lost 4 bases, and 5 bases lay between the germline ends. CDR3 length equals 13 residues.

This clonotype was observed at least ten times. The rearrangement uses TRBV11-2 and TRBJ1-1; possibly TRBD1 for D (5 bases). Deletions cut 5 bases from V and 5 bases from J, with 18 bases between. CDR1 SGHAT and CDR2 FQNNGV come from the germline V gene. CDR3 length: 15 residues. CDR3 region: CASSRSSGQGTEAFF. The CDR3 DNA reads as TGTGCCAGCAGCCGTTCGTCAGGCCAGGGAACTGAAGCTTTCTTT.

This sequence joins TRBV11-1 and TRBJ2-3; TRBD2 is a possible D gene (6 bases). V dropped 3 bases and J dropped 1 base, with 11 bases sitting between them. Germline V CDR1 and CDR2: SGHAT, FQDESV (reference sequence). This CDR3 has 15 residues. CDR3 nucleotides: TGTGCCAGCAGCTTGCGAGGCGGGGGCACAGATACGCAGTATTTT. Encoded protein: CASSLRGGGTDTQYF.

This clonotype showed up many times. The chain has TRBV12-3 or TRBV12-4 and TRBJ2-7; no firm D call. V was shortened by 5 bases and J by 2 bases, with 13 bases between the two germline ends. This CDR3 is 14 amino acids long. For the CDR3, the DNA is TGTGCCAGCAGTCCACGAGAAGGAGCCTACGAGCAGTACTTC. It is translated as CASSPREGAYEQYF.

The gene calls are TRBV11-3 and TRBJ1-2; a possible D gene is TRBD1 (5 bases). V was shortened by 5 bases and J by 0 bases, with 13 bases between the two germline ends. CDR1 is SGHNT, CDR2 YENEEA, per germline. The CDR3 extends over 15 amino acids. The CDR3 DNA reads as TGTGCCAGCAGCAAAGGGGATACAGCTAACTATGGCTACACCTTC. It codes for CASSKGDTANYGYTF.

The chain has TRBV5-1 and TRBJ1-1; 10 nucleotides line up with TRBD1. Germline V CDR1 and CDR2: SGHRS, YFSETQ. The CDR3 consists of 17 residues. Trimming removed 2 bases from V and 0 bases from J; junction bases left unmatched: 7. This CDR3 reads CASSLKGTGAMNTEAFF. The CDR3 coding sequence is TGCGCCAGCAGCTTAAAAGGGACAGGGGCGATGAACACTGAAGCTTTCTTT. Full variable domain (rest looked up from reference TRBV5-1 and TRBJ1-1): KAGVTQTPRYLIKTRGQQVTLSCSPISGHRSVSWYQQTPGQGLQFLFEYFSETQRNKGNFPGRFSGRQFSNSRSEMNVSTLELGDSALYLCASSLKGTGAMNTEAFFGQGTRLTVV.

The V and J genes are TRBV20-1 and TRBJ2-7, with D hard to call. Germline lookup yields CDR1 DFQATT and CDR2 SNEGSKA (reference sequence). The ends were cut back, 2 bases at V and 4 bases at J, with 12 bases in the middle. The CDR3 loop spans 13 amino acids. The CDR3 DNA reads TGCAGTGCTAGAAGATCGGACGGATACGAGCAGTACTTC. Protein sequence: CSARRSDGYEQYF.

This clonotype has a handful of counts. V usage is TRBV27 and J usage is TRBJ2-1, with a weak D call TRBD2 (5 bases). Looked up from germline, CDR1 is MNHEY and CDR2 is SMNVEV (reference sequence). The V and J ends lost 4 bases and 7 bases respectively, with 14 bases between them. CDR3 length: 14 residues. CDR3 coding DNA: TGTGCCAGCAGTTATCTCCTGTCGGGGAATGAGCAGTTCTTC. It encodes CASSYLLSGNEQFF.

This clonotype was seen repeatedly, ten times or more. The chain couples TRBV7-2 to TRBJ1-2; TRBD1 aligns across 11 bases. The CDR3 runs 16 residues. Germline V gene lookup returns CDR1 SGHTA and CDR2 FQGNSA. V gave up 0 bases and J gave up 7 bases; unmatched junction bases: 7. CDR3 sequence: CASSLARTGGPGGYTF. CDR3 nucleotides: TGTGCCAGCAGCTTAGCGAGGACAGGGGGCCCGGGTGGCTACACCTTC.

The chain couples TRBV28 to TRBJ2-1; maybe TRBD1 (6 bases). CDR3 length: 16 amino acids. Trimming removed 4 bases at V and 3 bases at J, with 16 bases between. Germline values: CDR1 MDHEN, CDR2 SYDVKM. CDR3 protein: CASSSGRQALYNEQFF. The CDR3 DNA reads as TGTGCCAGCAGTTCTGGAAGACAGGCCCTCTACAATGAGCAGTTCTTC.

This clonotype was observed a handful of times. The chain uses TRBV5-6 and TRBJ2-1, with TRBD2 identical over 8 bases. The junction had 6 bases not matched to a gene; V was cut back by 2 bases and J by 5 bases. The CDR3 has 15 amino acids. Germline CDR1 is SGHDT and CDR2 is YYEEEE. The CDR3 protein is CASSFFELADNEQFF. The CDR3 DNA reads TGTGCCAGCAGCTTCTTTGAACTAGCGGACAATGAGCAGTTCTTC.

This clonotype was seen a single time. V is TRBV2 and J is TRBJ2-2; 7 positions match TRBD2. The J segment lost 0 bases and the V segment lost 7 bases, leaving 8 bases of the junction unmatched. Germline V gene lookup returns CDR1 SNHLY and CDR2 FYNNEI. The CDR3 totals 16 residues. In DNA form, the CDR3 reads TGTGCCAGCAAGCGGGATCAGTCCACGAACACCGGGGAGCTGTTTTTT. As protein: CASKRDQSTNTGELFF. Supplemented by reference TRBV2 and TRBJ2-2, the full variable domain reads EPEVTQTPSHQVTQMGQEVILRCVPISNHLYFYWYRQILGQKVEFLVSFYNNEISEKSEIFDDQFSVERPDGSNFTLKIRSTKLEDSAMYFCASKRDQSTNTGELFFGEGSRLTVL.

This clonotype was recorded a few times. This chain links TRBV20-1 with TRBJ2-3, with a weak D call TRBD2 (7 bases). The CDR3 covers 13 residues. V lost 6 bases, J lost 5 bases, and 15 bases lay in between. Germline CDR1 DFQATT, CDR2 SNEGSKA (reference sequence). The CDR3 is CSAGREGQDTQYF. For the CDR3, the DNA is TGCAGTGCAGGAAGGGAGGGACAAGATACGCAGTATTTT.

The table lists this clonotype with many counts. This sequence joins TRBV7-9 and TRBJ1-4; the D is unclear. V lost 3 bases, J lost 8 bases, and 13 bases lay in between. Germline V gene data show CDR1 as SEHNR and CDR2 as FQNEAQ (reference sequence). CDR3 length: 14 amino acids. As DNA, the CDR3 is TGTGCCAGCAGCTTCGCTCAATTTGGGGAAAAACTGTTTTTT. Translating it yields CASSFAQFGEKLFF.

The CDR3 DNA sequence: TGTGCCAGCAGACACCGGACAGGGGAGGGGAACACTGAAGCTTTCTTT. Its protein is CASRHRTGEGNTEAFF. The chain combines TRBV6-2 or TRBV6-3 with TRBJ1-1; 9 bases match TRBD1. J gave up 1 base and V 6 bases, and 9 bases lay outside the gene matches. CDR3 length: 16 amino acids. The germline V gene has CDR1 MNHEY and CDR2 SVGEGT.